The 26 T cell receptor beta chains below come from one sample, sequenced in a study of T cell clonality in common variable immunodeficiency. Method: immunoSEQ multiplex PCR; TCRdb's copy keeps in-frame clones and lacks some. The table lists tens of thousands of clones, with no singletons. Specimen: peripheral blood mononuclear cells. These receptors were obtained from a person aged 18 to 70 in good health.

This clone was observed many times. The sequence runs out 3 residues before the end of the CDR3; the remainder is reconstructed from the germline J gene. The chain joins TRBV7-3 to TRBJ1-5; maybe TRBD1 (6 bases). This CDR3 comprises 13 residues. Germline values: CDR1 SGHTA, CDR2 FQGTGA. V was clipped by 3 bases and J by 7 bases, with 10 bases between them. The CDR3 protein is CASSFSQGQPQHF. The part of the CDR3 DNA that was read is TGTGCCAGCAGCTTCTCCCAGGGGCAGCCC.

In this sample, this clone turned up many times. The CDR3 DNA, read in part, is TGTGCCAGCAGTGAACTAACAGAGTTCTATGGC. Its translation: CASSELTEFYG. In full, the CDR3 reads CASSELTEFYGYTF. This chain joins TRBV2 and TRBJ1-2; no definite D call. The read ends 3 residues early relative to the CDR3; the germline J gene fills the gap. Trimming shortened V by 2 bases and J by 4 bases, and 11 bases separated the two germline ends. CDR3 size: 14 residues. CDR1 is SNHLY, CDR2 FYNNEI, per germline. Variable domain in full (rest from reference TRBV2 and TRBJ1-2): EPEVTQTPSHQVTQMGQEVILRCVPISNHLYFYWYRQILGQKVEFLVSFYNNEISEKSEIFDDQFSVERPDGSNFTLKIRSTKLEDSAMYFCASSELTEFYGYTFGSGTRLTVV.

This clone has at least ten counts. From the germline J gene comes the end of the CDR3, since the read stops 3 residues before it. The chain uses TRBV6-9 and TRBJ2-1; tentative D call: TRBD1 (7 bases). This CDR3 region has 17 residues. V gave up 2 bases and J gave up 5 bases, with 19 bases separating them. Germline CDR1 MNHGY, CDR2 SVAAGI. The sequenced part of the CDR3 DNA is TGTGCCAGCAGTTATAGGAGGGGGCGACGCGGGGACAATGAG. Encoded protein: CASSYRRGRRGDNE. The whole CDR3 sequence reads CASSYRRGRRGDNEQFF.

In its sample, this clone was seen many times. CDR3 residues: CASSDHSRGRVPGELFF. Incomplete CDR3 DNA: TGTGCCAGCAGTGACCATTCCAGGGGACGGGTGCCCGGGGAG. This chain joins TRBV6-4 and TRBJ2-2; tentatively, D is TRBD1 (6 bases). The CDR3 end lies 3 residues beyond the end of the read and is filled in from the germline J gene. Trimming removed 2 bases from V and 6 bases from J, with 19 bases in between. This CDR3 spans 17 amino acids. Germline V CDR1 and CDR2: MRHNA, SNTAGT.

This clone was counted at least ten times. The read is 3 residues too short to cover the CDR3 end, so that end is filled in from the germline J gene. V is TRBV2 and J is TRBJ2-1, with TRBD2 identical over 12 bases. The ends lost 9 bases at V and 2 bases at J; junction bases unmatched: 5. Germline V gene sequence: CDR1 SNHLY, CDR2 FYNNEI. This CDR3 is built from 15 residues. The CDR3 DNA, read in part, is TGTGCCAGGACACTAGCGGGGGGTACCTACAATGAG. Translating gives CARTLAGGTYNE. The CDR3 reads in full as CARTLAGGTYNEQFF.

This clone occurred many times. This chain's CDR3 is CSARGGVGANYGYTF. CDR3 DNA, as far as it was read: TGCAGTGCTAGAGGGGGGGTGGGAGCTAACTATGGC. The rearrangement uses TRBV20-1 and TRBJ1-2, with a possible D match to TRBD1 (5 bases). The CDR3 end lies 3 residues beyond the end of the read and is filled in from the germline J gene. There are 15 residues in the CDR3. Germline loops: CDR1 DFQATT, CDR2 SNEGSKA (reference sequence). Trimming cost V 1 base and J 0 bases, with 12 bases left between them.

This clone was found many times. The read terminates 3 residues before the CDR3 end, so the remaining end is supplied by the germline J gene. This chain uses TRBV5-5 with TRBJ1-6, with TRBD1 matching 7 bases. The CDR3 totals 15 residues. Germline CDR1 is SGHKS and CDR2 is YYEKEE (reference sequence). Trimming took 0 bases from V and 6 from J; bases not matched to a gene: 3. The CDR3 spells CASSLGQGSNSPLHF. The sequenced CDR3 bases are TGTGCCAGCAGCTTGGGACAGGGCTCTAATTCACCC.

This clone was observed many times. Sequencing ends 3 residues short of the CDR3 end; the germline J gene provides the rest. The genes are TRBV2 and TRBJ2-3, with D possibly matching TRBD1 (6 bases). With 3 bases removed from V and 5 bases from J, the gap between germline ends came to 9 bases. Germline V gene data show CDR1 as SNHLY and CDR2 as FYNNEI. The CDR3 extends over 13 amino acids. The CDR3 is CASSEGARDTQYF. The covered CDR3 bases are TGTGCCAGCAGTGAGGGGGCGCGAGATACG.

This clone was recorded at least ten times. The read comes to an end 3 residues before the CDR3 does, leaving the germline J gene to fill in the end. This sequence joins TRBV20-1 and TRBJ2-1, with TRBD2 identical over 9 bases. The CDR3 is made up of 17 amino acids. Germline values: CDR1 DFQATT, CDR2 SNEGSKA (reference sequence). V lost 3 bases to trimming and J lost 4 bases; unmatched junction nucleotides: 13. CDR3 bases read: TGCAGTGCTAGTAAGTTGGCTAGCGGGATTATATACAATGAG. Encoded protein: CSASKLASGIIYNE. The whole CDR3 region reads CSASKLASGIIYNEQFF.

This clone was seen ten or more times. The sequenced fragment ends 3 residues before the CDR3 boundary, so the rest is inferred from the germline J gene. This rearrangement joins TRBV11-3 to TRBJ2-6; D might be TRBD1 (5 bases). Germline CDR1 and CDR2: SGHNT and YENEEA. The V end lost 9 bases, the J end lost 0 bases, and 12 bases lay between the germline ends. This CDR3 is built from 15 residues. The CDR3 sequence is CARRTTRSGANVLTF. CDR3 DNA, as far as it was read: TGTGCCAGGCGGACAACTCGCTCTGGGGCCAACGTC. Supplemented by reference TRBV11-3 and TRBJ2-6, the full variable domain reads EAGVVQSPRYKIIEKKQPVAFWCNPISGHNTLYWYLQNLGQGPELLIRYENEEAVDDSQLPKDRFSAERLKGVDSTLKIQPAELGDSAVYLCARRTTRSGANVLTFGAGSRLTVL.

This clone came up many times. The observed sequence ends 3 residues before the CDR3 terminus, with the missing tail filled in from the germline J gene. The rearrangement joins TRBV7-6 to TRBJ2-5, with TRBD2 identical over 14 bases. V shed 1 base, J shed 3 bases, and the junction held 7 bases outside the gene matches. The CDR3 extends over 18 amino acids. Germline V gives CDR1 SGHVS, CDR2 FNYEAQ. CDR3: CASSLETPGLAGEETQYF. The covered CDR3 bases are TGTGCCAGCAGCTTAGAGACCCCGGGACTAGCGGGGGAAGAGACC.

This clone was counted many times. CDR3 DNA (partial): TGTGCCAGTAGGCAGGGACTCTTGGGGGCAGATACG. It is translated as CASRQGLLGADT. The CDR3 reads in full as CASRQGLLGADTQYF. V and J are TRBV19 and TRBJ2-3, with D tentatively TRBD2 (6 bases). The read terminates 3 residues ahead of where the CDR3 ends, so the germline J gene completes it. The germline V and J ends were trimmed by 6 bases and 4 bases, with 17 bases remaining between them. Germline V gene lookup returns CDR1 LNHDA and CDR2 SQIVND (reference sequence). CDR3 size: 15 residues.

This clone was seen repeatedly, ten times or more. The DNA read from the CDR3 is TGTGCCAGCAGCCCAGGGGCTAGCGGGAGCACAGATACG. Protein: CASSPGASGSTDT. The entire CDR3 is CASSPGASGSTDTQYF. The chain has TRBV7-8 and TRBJ2-3; 8 bases map to TRBD2. Coverage ceases 3 residues before the CDR3 finishes, and the germline J gene fills in the end. Per the germline V gene, CDR1 is SGHVS and CDR2 is FQNEAQ. The CDR3 covers 16 residues. V gave up 5 bases and J gave up 0 bases; unmatched junction bases: 7.

This clone was detected many times. The read stops 3 residues short of the end of the CDR3; the missing end is completed from the germline J gene. The J gene is TRBJ1-6, the V gene TRBV7-9; 7 nucleotides agree with TRBD1. CDR3 length: 15 residues. Germline values: CDR1 SEHNR, CDR2 FQNEAQ (reference sequence). V dropped 1 base and J dropped 5; count of bases not matched to a gene: 2. The CDR3 bases that were read are TGTGCCAGCAGCTTAGACGGACAGGATAATTCACCC. Its translation: CASSLDGQDNSP. The whole CDR3 sequence reads CASSLDGQDNSPLHF.

This clone was seen at least ten times. CDR3 amino acids: CASSTGGRTQYF. The sequenced part of the CDR3 DNA is TGTGCCAGTAGTACGGGGGGCCGCACG. V usage is TRBV19 and J usage is TRBJ2-3; a weak D match, TRBD2 (7 bases). The CDR3 end lies 3 residues beyond the end of the read and is filled in from the germline J gene. CDR1 and CDR2 (germline): LNHDA, SQIVND (reference sequence). The CDR3 sequence is 12 residues long.

This clone was picked up many times. The read terminates 3 residues ahead of where the CDR3 ends, so the germline J gene completes it. The V gene is TRBV4-1, the J gene TRBJ1-6; D may be TRBD1 (6 bases). The V end lost 4 bases, the J end lost 7 bases, and 14 bases lay between the germline ends. The CDR3 is made up of 15 amino acids. Germline loops: CDR1 MGHRA, CDR2 YSYEKL. The sequenced CDR3 bases are TGCGCCAGCAGCCCTGTCCCGGGACAAAATTCACCC. It codes for CASSPVPGQNSP. The complete CDR3 sequence is CASSPVPGQNSPLHF.

In its sample, this clone was seen many times. Read data end 3 residues before the CDR3 end; the end is taken from the germline J gene. The chain has TRBV5-1 and TRBJ1-2; 8 nucleotides match TRBD1. Trimming removed 0 bases from V and 4 bases from J; junction bases left unmatched: 11. This CDR3 spans 17 amino acids. CDR1 is SGHRS and CDR2 is YFSETQ in the germline V gene. This CDR3 reads CASSLGGGTGGSYGYTF. Partial CDR3 DNA: TGCGCCAGCAGCTTGGGTGGGGGGACAGGAGGATCCTATGGC.

This clone came up many times. Read coverage stops 3 residues before the CDR3 terminus; the germline J gene supplies the remainder. This chain uses TRBV19 with TRBJ2-3, with 8 bases lining up with TRBD2. This CDR3 region has 16 residues. Germline trimming cut 2 bases from V and 1 base from J; bases unmatched to any gene: 5. Looked up from germline, CDR1 is LNHDA and CDR2 is SQIVND (reference sequence). The sequenced CDR3 bases are TGTGCCAGTAGTATATTAAGCGGGAGTGGCACAGATACG. Protein product: CASSILSGSGTDT. The full CDR3 sequence reads CASSILSGSGTDTQYF.

In its sample, this clone was seen many times. The read falls 3 residues short of the CDR3 end, and the missing part is taken from the germline J gene. The chain couples TRBV2 to TRBJ2-5; 14 bases are shared with TRBD2. Trimming at V came to 6 bases and at J to 6 bases, leaving 6 bases not matched to a gene. CDR3 size: 15 residues. CDR1 and CDR2 (germline): SNHLY, FYNNEI. CDR3 bases read: TGTGCCAGCAGCCTTGGACTAGCGGGGGGCCAGACC. Encoded protein: CASSLGLAGGQT. Given in full, the CDR3 is CASSLGLAGGQTQYF.

In this sample, this clone turned up many times. The CDR3 loop reads CSASVKQGSPLHF. The part of the CDR3 DNA that was read is TGCAGTGCTAGCGTCAAACAGGGGTCACCC. J is TRBJ1-6 and V is TRBV20-1, with 7 bases aligning to TRBD1. The read falls 3 residues short of the CDR3 end, and the missing part is taken from the germline J gene. V was pared by 3 bases and J by 10 bases, with 6 bases of the junction left unmatched. Germline V gene data show CDR1 as DFQATT and CDR2 as SNEGSKA (reference sequence). The CDR3 covers 13 residues.

This clone appeared many times. Incomplete CDR3 DNA: TGTGCCAGCAGTGATAACAGGGAGGCGGTCGGGGATACG. Encoded protein: CASSDNREAVGDT. In full, the CDR3 reads CASSDNREAVGDTQYF. The genes are TRBV6-1 and TRBJ2-3, with D perhaps given as TRBD1 or TRBD2 (6 bases each). Read sequence stops 3 residues before the CDR3 end, and the germline J gene provides the missing end. CDR3 size: 16 residues. The germline CDR1 and CDR2 sequences are MNHNS and SASEGT. The germline V and J ends were trimmed by 3 bases and 6 bases, with 19 bases remaining between them.

This clone was found many times. The read terminates 3 residues before the CDR3 end, so the remaining end is supplied by the germline J gene. The chain uses TRBV7-6 and TRBJ2-4, with 7 bases that match TRBD1. V dropped 0 bases and J dropped 1; count of bases not matched to a gene: 6. This CDR3 comprises 17 residues. In germline, CDR1 is SGHVS, CDR2 FNYEAQ. CDR3 region: CASSLAITGEAKNIQYF. The part of the CDR3 DNA that was read is TGTGCCAGCAGCTTAGCGATAACAGGGGAGGCCAAAAACATT.

The sample holds many counts of this clone. The read gets to within 3 residues of the CDR3 end, and the germline J gene fills in the rest. J is TRBJ2-5 and V is TRBV7-2; TRBD2 matches 8 bases. This CDR3 comprises 15 residues. Germline V lookup: CDR1 SGHTA, CDR2 FQGNSA. The trim removed 7 bases at V and 0 bases at J, leaving 7 bases unmatched. This CDR3 reads CASTFLRGDQETQYF. The DNA read from the CDR3 is TGTGCCAGCACCTTCTTGCGGGGGGACCAAGAGACC.

This clone occurred many times. The read ends 3 residues before the CDR3 terminus; that terminus is restored from the germline J gene. This sequence joins TRBV20-1 and TRBJ2-1, with TRBD2 matching 7 bases. V gave up 2 bases and J gave up 0 bases; unmatched junction bases: 7. This CDR3 is 16 amino acids long. Germline V gives CDR1 DFQATT, CDR2 SNEGSKA (reference sequence). The sequenced part of the CDR3 DNA is TGCAGTGCTAGAACGACTAGCCCAGGCTCCTACAATGAG. This translates into CSARTTSPGSYNE. The full-length CDR3 reads as CSARTTSPGSYNEQFF.

This clone was counted at least ten times. The read stops 3 residues short of the end of the CDR3; the missing end is completed from the germline J gene. The chain has TRBV18 and TRBJ1-2; weak D call: TRBD1 (6 bases). Germline CDR1 KGHSH, CDR2 LQKENI. The CDR3 runs 12 residues. The CDR3 spells CASSPSRQDYTF. The CDR3 bases that were read are TGTGCCAGCTCACCTAGCCGACAGGAC.

As concerns this clone: The sequenced fragment ends 3 residues before the CDR3 boundary, so the rest is inferred from the germline J gene. The chain has TRBV4-2 and TRBJ2-5; a possible D gene is TRBD2 (6 bases). Germline-derived CDR1 and CDR2 are LGHNA and YNFKEQ. V lost 1 base, J lost 5 bases, and 11 bases lay in between. The CDR3 loop spans 14 amino acids. Partial CDR3 DNA: TGTGCCAGCAGCCAAGGGAGAAGCGGGGAGACC. It translates to CASSQGRSGET. The CDR3, in full, reads CASSQGRSGETQYF.